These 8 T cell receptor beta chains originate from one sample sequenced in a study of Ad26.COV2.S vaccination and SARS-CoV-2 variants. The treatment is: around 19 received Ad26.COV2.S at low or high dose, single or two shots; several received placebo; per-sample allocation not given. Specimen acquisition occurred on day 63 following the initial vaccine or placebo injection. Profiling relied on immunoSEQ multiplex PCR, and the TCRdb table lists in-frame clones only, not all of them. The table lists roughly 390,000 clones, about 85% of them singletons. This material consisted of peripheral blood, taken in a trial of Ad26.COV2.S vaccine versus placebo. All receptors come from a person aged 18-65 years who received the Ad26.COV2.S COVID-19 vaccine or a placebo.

The CDR3 spells CASSTWTANTEAFF. CDR3 bases: TGTGCCAGTAGTACCTGGACAGCGAACACTGAAGCTTTCTTT. The chain recombines TRBV19 with TRBJ1-1; D might be TRBD1 (6 bases). Germline assignment: CDR1 LNHDA and CDR2 SQIVND (reference sequence). The CDR3 is 14 amino acids. Trimming shortened V by 4 bases and J by 1 base, and 10 bases separated the two germline ends.

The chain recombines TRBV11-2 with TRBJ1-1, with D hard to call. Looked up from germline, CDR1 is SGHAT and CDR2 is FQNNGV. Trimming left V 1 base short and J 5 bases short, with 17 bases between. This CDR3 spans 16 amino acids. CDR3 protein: CASSLGSGPERTEAFF. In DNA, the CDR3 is TGTGCCAGCAGCTTAGGGTCCGGGCCTGAAAGGACTGAAGCTTTCTTT.

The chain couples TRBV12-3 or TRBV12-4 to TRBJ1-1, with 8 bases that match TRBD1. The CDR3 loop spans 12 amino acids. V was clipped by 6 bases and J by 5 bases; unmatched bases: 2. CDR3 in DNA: TGTGCCAGCAGGGACAGGGTTACTGAAGCTTTCTTT. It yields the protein CASRDRVTEAFF.

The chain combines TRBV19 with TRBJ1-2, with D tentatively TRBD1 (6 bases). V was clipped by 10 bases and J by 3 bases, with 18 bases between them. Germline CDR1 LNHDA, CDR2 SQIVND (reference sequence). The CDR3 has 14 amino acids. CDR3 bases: TGTGCCACCCAACGGGCAGGGGTAGACTATGGCTACACCTTC. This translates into CATQRAGVDYGYTF.

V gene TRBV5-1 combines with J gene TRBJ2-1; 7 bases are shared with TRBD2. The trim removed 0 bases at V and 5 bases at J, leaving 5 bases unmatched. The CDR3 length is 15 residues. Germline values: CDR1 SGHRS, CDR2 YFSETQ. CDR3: CASSLVAGVNNEQFF. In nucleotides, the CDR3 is TGCGCCAGCAGCTTGGTGGCGGGGGTCAACAATGAGCAGTTCTTC.

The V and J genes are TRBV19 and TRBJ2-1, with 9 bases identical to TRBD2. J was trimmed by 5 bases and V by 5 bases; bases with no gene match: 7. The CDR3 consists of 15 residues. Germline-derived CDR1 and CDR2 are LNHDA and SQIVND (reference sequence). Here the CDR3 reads CASSVLAGVDNEQFF. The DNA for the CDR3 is TGTGCCAGTAGTGTGTTAGCGGGGGTTGACAATGAGCAGTTCTTC.

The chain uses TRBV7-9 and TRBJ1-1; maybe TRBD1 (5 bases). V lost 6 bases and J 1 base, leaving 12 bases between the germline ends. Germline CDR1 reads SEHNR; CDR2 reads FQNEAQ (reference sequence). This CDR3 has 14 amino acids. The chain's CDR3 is CASRPDRPNTEAFF. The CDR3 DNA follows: TGTGCCAGCAGACCAGACAGACCGAACACTGAAGCTTTCTTT.

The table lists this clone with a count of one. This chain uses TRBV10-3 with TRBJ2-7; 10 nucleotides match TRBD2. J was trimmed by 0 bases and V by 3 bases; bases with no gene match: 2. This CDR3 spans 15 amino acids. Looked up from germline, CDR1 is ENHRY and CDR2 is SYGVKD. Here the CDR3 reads CAISDERGGSYEQYF. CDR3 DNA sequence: TGTGCCATCAGTGATGAGCGGGGGGGCTCCTACGAGCAGTACTTC.